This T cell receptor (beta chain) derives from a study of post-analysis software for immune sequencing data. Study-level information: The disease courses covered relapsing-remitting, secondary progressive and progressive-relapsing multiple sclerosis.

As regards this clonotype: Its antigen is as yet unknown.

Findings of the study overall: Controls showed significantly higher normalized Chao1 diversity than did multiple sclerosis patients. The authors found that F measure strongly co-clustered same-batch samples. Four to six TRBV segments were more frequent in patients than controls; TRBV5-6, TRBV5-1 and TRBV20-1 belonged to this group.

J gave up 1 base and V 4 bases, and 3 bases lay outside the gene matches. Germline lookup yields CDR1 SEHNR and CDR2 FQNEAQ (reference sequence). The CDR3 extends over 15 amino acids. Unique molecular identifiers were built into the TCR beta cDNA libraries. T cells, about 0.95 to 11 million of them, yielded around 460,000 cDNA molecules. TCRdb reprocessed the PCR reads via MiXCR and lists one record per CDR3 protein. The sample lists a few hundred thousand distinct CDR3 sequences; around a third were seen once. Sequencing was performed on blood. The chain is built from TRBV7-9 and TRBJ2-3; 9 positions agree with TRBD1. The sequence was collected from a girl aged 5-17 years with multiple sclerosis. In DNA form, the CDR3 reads TGTGCCAGCAGCTCTCACAGGGGGCGCACAGATACGCAGTATTTT. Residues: CASSSHRGRTDTQYF.